This TCR beta chain was sequenced for a study of chemoradiotherapy in HPV16-positive cancers. About the research overall: A couple of HPV16-positive patients' cells yielded candidate HPV-specific clones and common motifs.

Repertoires were sampled repeatedly during chemoradiotherapy. The CDR3 consists of 14 residues. Germline loops: CDR1 SGHTA, CDR2 FQGNSA. V lost 5 bases and J lost 0, with 8 bases in between. Libraries were prepared by immunoSEQ multiplex PCR; TCRdb keeps only in-frame clonotypes and omits some of them. The sample consists of approximately 12,000 clones, more than 70% of them appearing once. The source is a human donor with HPV-associated anogenital cancer. This chain links TRBV7-2 with TRBJ2-1, with D perhaps being TRBD1 or TRBD2 (5 bases each). This sample was obtained from a patient who underwent chemoradiotherapy. The CDR3, as DNA: TGTGCCAGCAGCCCAGGGAGCTCCTACAATGAGCAGTTCTTC. Protein: CASSPGSSYNEQFF. The whole variable domain, remainder taken from reference TRBV7-2 and TRBJ2-1, is GAGVSQSPSNKVTEKGKDVELRCDPISGHTALYWYRQSLGQGLEFLIYFQGNSAPDKSGLPSDRFSAERTGGSVSTLTIQRTQQEDSAVYLCASSPGSSYNEQFFGPGTRLTVL.